Sequencing of this T cell receptor (beta chain) was carried out in a study of T cell responses to AZD1222 COVID-19 vaccine. Trimming removed 2 bases from V and 4 bases from J, with 18 bases in between. The CDR3 totals 17 residues. Germline assignment: CDR1 WSHSY and CDR2 SAAADI. Findings and caveats of the study: Without day 14 samples, only post-peak T cell repertoires were studied. Spike was spanned by vaccine-associated CD4 TCRs, which were dominant at 160-218 and 743-854. Donors were largely white British and mainly female; clonal diversity was possibly underestimated. Variant regions that are unmutated are reportedly the target of nearly half of spike-specific TCRs.

TCRdb's copy holds only in-frame clones and misses some; the assay was immunoSEQ multiplex PCR. This sample has 120,000 or so clones, with about 89% found just once. Of note for this clone: Antigen: not known.

The TCR originated in an adult in good health. This specimen was peripheral blood, taken on day 0 of MenACWY control vaccination. V usage is TRBV10-2 and J usage is TRBJ2-1, with TRBD2 as a possible D gene (5 bases). The CDR3 is CASSEQRSTGFYNEQFF. The CDR3 bases are TGCGCCAGCAGTGAGCAACGATCTACGGGGTTTTACAATGAGCAGTTCTTC.